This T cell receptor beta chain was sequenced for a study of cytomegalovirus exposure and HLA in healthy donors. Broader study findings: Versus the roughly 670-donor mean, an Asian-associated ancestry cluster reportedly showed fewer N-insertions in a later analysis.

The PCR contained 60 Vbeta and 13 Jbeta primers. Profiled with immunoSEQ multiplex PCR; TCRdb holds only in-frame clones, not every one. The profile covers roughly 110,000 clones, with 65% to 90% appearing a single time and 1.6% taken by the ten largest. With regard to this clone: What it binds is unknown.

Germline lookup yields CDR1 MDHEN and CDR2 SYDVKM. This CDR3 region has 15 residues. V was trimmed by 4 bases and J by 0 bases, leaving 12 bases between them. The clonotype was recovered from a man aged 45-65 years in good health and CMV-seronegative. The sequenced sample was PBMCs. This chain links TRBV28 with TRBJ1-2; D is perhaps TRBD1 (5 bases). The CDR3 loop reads CASSSRPRANYGYTF. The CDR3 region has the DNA TGTGCCAGCAGTTCCCGCCCCAGGGCTAACTATGGCTACACCTTC.